Detailed here is one TCR beta chain. This clonotype was seen more than once but under ten times. There is no known antigen for this receptor. There are no base qualities to consult, and no much larger clone falls within one base. These data originate in a study of regulatory T cells in long-lasting Graves disease (dated by TCRdb to the early 2020s). For the study in its entirety: Persistent Graves' disease meant more than 5 years of antithyroid drug treatment with TSH receptor autoantibodies that stayed positive. This study used TCR sequencing and RNA sequencing of peripheral blood to compare persistent Graves' disease patients against newly diagnosed Graves' disease patients. The study was registered as a clinical trial and conducted in China. A total of 33 samples were covered by TCR sequencing, comprising about 13 persistent and around 20 newly diagnosed Graves' disease patients. Persistent Graves' disease patients in the clinical cohort had taken antithyroid drugs for approximately ten years on average. Overall study outcomes, separate from this receptor: The study examined only peripheral blood because the primary lesion, thyroid tissue, could not be accessed. As a limitation, the authors acknowledged that the small sample size may reduce accuracy. Lower TCR Shannon entropy and fewer highly expanded clones were observed in persistent Graves' disease patients than in newly diagnosed patients, which suggested clonal expansion. Persistent disease showed preferential use of TRBV28, TRBJ1-2 and TRBJ2-5, whereas newly diagnosed disease favored TRBV20-1 and TRBJ2-1. More public clonotypes were shared among persistent patients (2,741) than among newly diagnosed patients (roughly 1,000). Sequencing and analysis were restricted to the TCR beta chain.

Trimming removed 6 bases from V and 1 base from J; the gene matches leave 13 bases unexplained. Counted from cysteine to phenylalanine, this CDR3 has 17 amino acids. CDR3 DNA is the only sequence kept; it has 51 bases, read in frame from the first base. As encoded in the germline V gene (reference sequence), CDR1 is DFQATT while CDR2 is SNEGSKA. The time point label, read with the paper, signifies: persistent/refractory GD, antithyroid drugs over 5 years with positive TRAb. For both TCR sequencing and RNA sequencing, RNA was extracted from PBMCs using TRIzol. The diagnosis of Graves' disease was made according to American Thyroid Association guidelines. Recruitment of patients was carried out at an endocrinology department in Xi'an, China. Each patient gave approximately 9.7 milliliters of peripheral blood, collected in an EDTA anticoagulant tube. PBMCs were isolated by Ficoll Paque Plus density gradient separation without further T cell sorting. An Agilent 2100 Bioanalyzer and agarose gel were used to check RNA quality, and a NanoDrop 2000 was used to measure RNA concentration.

The receptor library was made with multiplex PCR. The sequencer was an Illumina HiSeq 4000. CDR3 regions were amplified by Arm-PCR with iRepertoire HTBI primers to construct TCR beta libraries. Before sequencing, the PCR products underwent gel purification. The source study handled its data this way. A total of 62 TRBV and 14 TRBJ segments were identified across samples and were used for gene usage analysis of CDR3 amino acid clonotypes. COPE and FqMerger were used to merge the filtered high-quality paired reads into contigs. BLAST was used to align contigs to IMGT TRBV, TRBD and TRBJ reference genes, and CDR3 was defined according to IMGT. Any clonotype with a frequency above 0.1% was classified as a highly expanded clone. Shannon entropy served as the measure of repertoire diversity, while the Gini coefficient captured V-J evenness. A clonotype was considered public if more than one individual shared it. The public sequencing data were trimmed at Q25 with fastp and processed into clonotypes with MiXCR by TCRdb, which kept only in-frame beta chains. CDR3 protein sequences are deduplicated, and each keeps its most common genes and DNA. The V and J calls were determined by TCRdb, not by the authors. Across this sample there are approximately 400,000 distinct CDR3 sequences, with 20% to 25% seen only once. The ten largest make up approximately 30% of the sample.

The specimen was peripheral blood mononuclear cells (PBMCs), collected when the disease was refractory, from a patient treated with antithyroid drugs. The chain was built from TRBV20-1 and TRBJ1-5, with 9 bases matching TRBD1. The sequence was obtained from a woman between 40 and 50 years old with Graves disease. Donor details come from another sample of the same person, matched by shared clones. The CDR3 has the sequence CSAPGTGRGRSNQPQHF. In nucleotides, the sequence is TGCAGTGCACCCGGGACAGGGAGGGGACGGAGCAATCAGCCCCAGCATTTT.